The 4 T cell receptor beta chains listed next were all sequenced from one sample in a study of blood T cell repertoires in COVID-19 (dated by TCRdb to the early 2020s). The protocol used for the library was the immunoSEQ multiplex PCR assay. The table comes from immuneACCESS by way of TCRdb, which keeps in-frame sequences with V and J called. Part of the clones is missing from these tables; in studies checked, under half for an unresolved V gene and the rest for unknown reasons. For this sample the table gives around 200,000 clones, of which 75% to 85% were detected only once. The top ten hold roughly 1.2% of the sample. Input material: peripheral blood. These receptor sequences come from a woman aged 25 to 39 with COVID-19, enrolled during active disease.

In the case of this clone: The junction does not match germline at one end; this may be a read error. The J gene is TRBJ2-3, the V gene TRBV10-3; 8 nucleotides line up with TRBD2. The germline V gene encodes CDR1 ENHRY and CDR2 SYGVKD. The CDR3 loop spans 15 amino acids. This chain's CDR3 is CAITERGLGTDTQYF. The CDR3 nucleotides are TGTGCCATCACTGAGCGGGGGTTAGGCACAGATACGCAGTATTTT.

The J gene is TRBJ2-1, the V gene TRBV9; 11 bases agree with TRBD1. The germline V gene has CDR1 SGDLS and CDR2 YYNGEE. Trimming removed 1 base from V and 4 bases from J; junction bases left unmatched: 10. The CDR3 loop spans 18 amino acids. CDR3 nucleotide sequence: TGTGCCAGCAGCGTATATAATATGGGACAGGGGGTTTACAATGAGCAGTTCTTC. It yields the protein CASSVYNMGQGVYNEQFF.

V and J are TRBV3-1 (or the pseudogene TRBV3-2) and TRBJ1-3; no clear D gene. Trimming left V 4 bases short and J 0 bases short, with 13 bases between. The germline gives CDR1 LGHDT, CDR2 YNNKEL (reference sequence). CDR3 length: 16 residues. The CDR3 is CASSPGLRSSGNTIYF. For the CDR3, the DNA is TGTGCCAGCAGCCCCGGCCTACGGAGCTCTGGAAACACCATATATTTT.

The genes are TRBV28 and TRBJ1-4; maybe TRBD1 (5 bases). The V gene lost 6 bases and the J gene lost 8 bases, with 16 bases spanning the gap. The germline V gene has CDR1 MDHEN and CDR2 SYDVKM. This CDR3 contains 14 residues. In DNA, the CDR3 is TGTGCCAGCAGCCCACCGGGGGTAGGGGAAAAACTGTTTTTT. Amino acids: CASSPPGVGEKLFF.